This TCR beta chain was recorded in a study of human T cells and chemical hapten exposure. General observations from the study: Significantly greater numbers of large CDR3 similarity clusters came from expanded TCRs than from controls.

Each CDR3 protein gets one entry after TCRdb re-called the RACE reads with MiXCR. The sample has approximately 80,000 distinct CDR3 sequences; over 8.5% are singletons. Germline CDR1 is SGHKS and CDR2 is YYEKEE (reference sequence). The CDR3 loop spans 11 amino acids. The V end lost 4 bases, the J end lost 5 bases, and 6 bases lay between the germline ends. Time point in this sample: patch test 1, 2 weeks after DPC sensitization. The treatment here: therapeutic diphenylcyclopropenone sensitization with weekly scalp DPC. This clonotype was picked up a small number of times. Antigen specificity is unknown.

This sample comprised whole blood, obtained in connection with sensitization to the hapten diphenylcyclopropenone (DPC). This chain joins TRBV5-5 and TRBJ2-5; D remains ambiguous. The clonotype comes from a woman aged 45-65 years with alopecia areata. Some clones in this sample may be carry-over from other donors' samples. Written as DNA, the CDR3 is TGTGCCAGCAGCAAGGTGGAGACCCAGTACTTC. This gives the protein CASSKVETQYF.